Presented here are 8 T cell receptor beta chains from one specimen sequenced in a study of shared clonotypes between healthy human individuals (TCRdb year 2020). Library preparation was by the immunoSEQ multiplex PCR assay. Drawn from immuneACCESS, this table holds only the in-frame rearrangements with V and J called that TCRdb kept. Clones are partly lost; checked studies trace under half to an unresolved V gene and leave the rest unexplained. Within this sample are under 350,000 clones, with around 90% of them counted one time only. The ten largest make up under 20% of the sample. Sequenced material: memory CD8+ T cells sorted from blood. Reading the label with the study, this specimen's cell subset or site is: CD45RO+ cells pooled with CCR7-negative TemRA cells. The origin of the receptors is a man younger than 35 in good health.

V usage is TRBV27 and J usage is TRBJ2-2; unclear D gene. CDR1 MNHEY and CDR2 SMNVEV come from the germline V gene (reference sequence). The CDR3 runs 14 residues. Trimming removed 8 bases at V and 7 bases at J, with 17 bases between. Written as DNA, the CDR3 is TGTGCCAGCCGGCTTCTGTCTGTGGGCGGGGAGCTGTTTTTT. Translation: CASRLLSVGGELFF.

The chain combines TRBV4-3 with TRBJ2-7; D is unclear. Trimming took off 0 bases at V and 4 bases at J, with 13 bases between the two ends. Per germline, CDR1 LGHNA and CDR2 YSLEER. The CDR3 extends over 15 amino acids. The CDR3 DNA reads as TGCGCCAGCAGCCAAGATCTGGAAACTGCTTACGAGCAGTACTTC. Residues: CASSQDLETAYEQYF.

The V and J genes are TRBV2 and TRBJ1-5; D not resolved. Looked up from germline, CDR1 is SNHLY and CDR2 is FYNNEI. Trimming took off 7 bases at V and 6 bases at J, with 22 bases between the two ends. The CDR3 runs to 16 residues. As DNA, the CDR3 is TGTGCCAGCACCGCATCAGGACCCGCGGGAGGTCAGCCCCAGCATTTT. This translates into CASTASGPAGGQPQHF. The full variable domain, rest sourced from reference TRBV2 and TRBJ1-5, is EPEVTQTPSHQVTQMGQEVILRCVPISNHLYFYWYRQILGQKVEFLVSFYNNEISEKSEIFDDQFSVERPDGSNFTLKIRSTKLEDSAMYFCASTASGPAGGQPQHFGDGTRLSIL.

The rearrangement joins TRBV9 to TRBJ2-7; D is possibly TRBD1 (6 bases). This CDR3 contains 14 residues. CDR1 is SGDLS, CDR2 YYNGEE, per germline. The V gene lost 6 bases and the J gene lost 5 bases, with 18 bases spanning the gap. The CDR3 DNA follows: TGTGCCAGCAACCACCAGGGGAGTCCCAACGAGCAGTACTTC. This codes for CASNHQGSPNEQYF.

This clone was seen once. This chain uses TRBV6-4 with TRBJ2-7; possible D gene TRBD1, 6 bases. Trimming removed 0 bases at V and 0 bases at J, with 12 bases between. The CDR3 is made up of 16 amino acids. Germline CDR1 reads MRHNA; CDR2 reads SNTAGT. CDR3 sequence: CASSDSTGPSSYEQYF. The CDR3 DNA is TGTGCCAGCAGTGACTCTACAGGGCCAAGCTCCTACGAGCAGTACTTC.

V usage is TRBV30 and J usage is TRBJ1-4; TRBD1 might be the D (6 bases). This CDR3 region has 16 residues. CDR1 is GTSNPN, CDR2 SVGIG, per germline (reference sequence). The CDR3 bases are TGTGCTCTAACAGGGCACACTACCTCTGGGGATGAAAAACTGTTTTTT. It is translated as CALTGHTTSGDEKLFF.

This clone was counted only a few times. Here the CDR3 reads CASSSRAEWGSPLHF. CDR3 coding DNA: TGTGCCAGCAGCTCGCGGGCGGAGTGGGGTTCACCCCTCCACTTT. V gene TRBV7-9 combines with J gene TRBJ1-6; D gene uncertain. Germline CDR1 reads SEHNR; CDR2 reads FQNEAQ (reference sequence). This CDR3 spans 15 amino acids. V lost 4 bases, J lost 9 bases, and 16 bases lay in between. The variable domain in full, completed from reference TRBV7-9 and TRBJ1-6, reads DTGVSQNPRHKITKRGQNVTFRCDPISEHNRLYWYRQTLGQGPEFLTYFQNEAQLEKSRLLSDRFSAERPKGSFSTLEIQRTEQGDSAMYLCASSSRAEWGSPLHFGNGTRLTVT.

The CDR3 protein is CASSPPGDGVNYEQYF. The CDR3 coding sequence is TGTGCCAGCTCACCTCCGGGGGACGGGGTGAACTACGAGCAGTACTTC. The V gene is TRBV18, the J gene TRBJ2-7, with a weak D call TRBD2 (6 bases). This CDR3 region has 16 residues. V dropped 3 bases and J dropped 3 bases, with 18 bases sitting between them. CDR1 is KGHSH, CDR2 LQKENI, per germline.